This TCR beta chain was found in a study of cytomegalovirus exposure and HLA in healthy donors. Study details: Later, an analysis reported that the 120 or so validation repertoires had used the same platform as the 500 to 800 first-cohort repertoires.

For this clone: As yet, its antigen is unknown.

The CDR3 contains 14 residues. Germline V gene sequence: CDR1 SGHNT, CDR2 YYREEE (reference sequence). The junction had 1 base not matched to a gene; V was cut back by 2 bases and J by 6 bases. Notes on the study in general: Rare TCR sequences predominated, though certain public TCRs were found in many donors. Subsequent analysis revealed that first-cohort TCR clusters tended to co-occur in the 90 to 150 validation repertoires.

The donors were in the roughly 130-subject validation cohort; that cohort was separate from the approximately 670-subject first cohort. Here immunoSEQ multiplex PCR was the method, and the copy in TCRdb shows in-frame clones only, minus some. The repertoire holds some 110,000 clones, with 88% as singletons. Specimen: PBMCs. The chain combines TRBV5-4 with TRBJ2-2, with 10 positions matching TRBD1. The origin of this receptor is a woman younger than 30 in good health and CMV-seropositive. The CDR3 sequence: CASSFGTGAGELFF. The CDR3 DNA follows: TGTGCCAGCAGCTTCGGGACAGGGGCCGGGGAGCTGTTTTTT.